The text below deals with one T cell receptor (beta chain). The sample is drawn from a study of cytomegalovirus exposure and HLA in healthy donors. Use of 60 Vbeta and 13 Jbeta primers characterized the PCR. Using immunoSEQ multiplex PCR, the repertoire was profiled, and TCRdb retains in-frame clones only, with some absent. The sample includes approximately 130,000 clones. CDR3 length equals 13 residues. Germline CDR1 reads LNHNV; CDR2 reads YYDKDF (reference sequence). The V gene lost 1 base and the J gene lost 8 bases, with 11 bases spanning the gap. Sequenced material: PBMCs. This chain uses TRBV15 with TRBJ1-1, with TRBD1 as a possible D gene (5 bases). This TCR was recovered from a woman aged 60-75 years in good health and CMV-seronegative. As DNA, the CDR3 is TGTGCCACCAGCAGAGGGGGGGTCTTGGAAGCTTTCTTT. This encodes CATSRGGVLEAFF.